This entry lists 29 T cell receptor beta chains sequenced from one sample in a study of cytomegalovirus exposure and HLA in healthy donors. A multiplex PCR was run with 60 Vbeta primers and 13 Jbeta primers. This table comes from immunoSEQ multiplex PCR, and its TCRdb copy is limited to in-frame clones, with some not included. The data show some 200,000 clones, roughly 82% seen once. Sequenced input: PBMCs. The receptors were gathered from a woman aged 45-60 years in good health and CMV-seropositive.

This clone was observed once. The CDR3 bases are TGTGCCAGCAGCTTACTGGGGCCAGAGAATAACTATGGCTACACCTTC. It is translated as CASSLLGPENNYGYTF. The V call is TRBV11-3, the J call TRBJ1-2; weak D call: TRBD1 (5 bases). CDR3 length: 16 residues. Germline V gene data show CDR1 as SGHNT and CDR2 as YENEEA. Deletions cut 2 bases from V and 1 base from J, with 14 bases between.

CDR3 sequence: CASSLPGIYEQYF. The DNA of the CDR3 is TGTGCCAGCAGTTTACCGGGGATCTACGAGCAGTACTTC. The chain uses TRBV28 and TRBJ2-7; perhaps TRBD2 as D (5 bases). The V end was cut by 2 bases, the J end by 3 bases, with 8 bases between. The CDR3 loop spans 13 amino acids. Germline-derived CDR1 and CDR2 are MDHEN and SYDVKM.

This CDR3 reads CASSQGQGREQYF. The DNA of the CDR3 is TGTGCCAGCAGCCAGGGACAGGGGCGGGAGCAGTACTTC. The genes are TRBV7-2 and TRBJ2-7; 10 bases are shared with TRBD1. The V segment lost 5 bases and the J segment 7 bases; nucleotides outside the gene matches: 5. The CDR3 covers 13 residues. The germline CDR1 and CDR2 sequences are SGHTA and FQGNSA.

The genes are TRBV4-1 and TRBJ1-1; the match to TRBD1 covers 9 bases. Germline V gives CDR1 MGHRA, CDR2 YSYEKL. The CDR3 length is 15 residues. J lost 6 bases, V lost 3 bases, and 8 bases had no gene match. CDR3: CASSQSPGQGAEAFF. The CDR3 DNA follows: TGCGCCAGCAGCCAGTCCCCGGGACAGGGTGCTGAAGCTTTCTTT.

The gene calls are TRBV9 and TRBJ2-3; maybe TRBD1 (5 bases). V lost 0 bases and J 0 bases, leaving 11 bases between the germline ends. Germline CDR1 reads SGDLS; CDR2 reads YYNGEE. This CDR3 spans 16 amino acids. The DNA for the CDR3 is TGTGCCAGCAGCGTAGCTATCAGGGCTAGCACAGATACGCAGTATTTT. Residues: CASSVAIRASTDTQYF.

The genes are TRBV7-2 and TRBJ2-3; 9 bases align to TRBD2. The CDR3 has 16 amino acids. Trimming removed 5 bases from V and 6 bases from J; junction bases left unmatched: 12. Per germline, CDR1 SGHTA and CDR2 FQGNSA. The DNA of the CDR3 is TGTGCCAGCAGCCCTCAGCGGGGGGCCCTTATGGATACGCAGTATTTT. This translates into CASSPQRGALMDTQYF.

In nucleotides, the CDR3 is TGTGCCACCAGCAGGGAGCGGGGACAAGAGACCCAGTACTTC. Translation gives CATSRERGQETQYF. This rearrangement joins TRBV15 to TRBJ2-5; 7 bases are a match to TRBD2. Trimming at V came to 3 bases and at J to 2 bases, leaving 3 bases not matched to a gene. This CDR3 spans 14 amino acids. Germline lookup yields CDR1 LNHNV and CDR2 YYDKDF (reference sequence).

This clone was recorded a few times. The rearrangement uses TRBV2 and TRBJ1-6; perhaps TRBD1 as D (6 bases). Germline CDR1 is SNHLY and CDR2 is FYNNEI. The CDR3 has 16 amino acids. V was shortened by 6 bases and J by 3 bases, with 15 bases between the two germline ends. CDR3: CASRETGNLYNSPLHF. As DNA, the CDR3 is TGTGCCAGCAGGGAAACAGGGAACCTCTATAATTCACCCCTCCACTTT.

The chain carries TRBV1 and TRBJ2-5; the table gives TRBD2 as D, unverified against the DNA. TRBV1 counts as a pseudogene. This CDR3 has 18 residues. This CDR3 is CTSSQGLAGGLRGETQYF. CDR3 DNA sequence: TGCACCAGCAGCCAAGGACTAGCGGGGGGCTTAAGAGGGGAGACCCAGTACTTC.

The chain recombines TRBV7-8 with TRBJ2-2; possibly TRBD1 for D (5 bases). The CDR3 runs 19 residues. The ends were cut back, 4 bases at V and 0 bases at J, with 21 bases in the middle. Germline V gene lookup returns CDR1 SGHVS and CDR2 FQNEAQ. The CDR3 loop is CASSSTRVVGQANTGELFF. The CDR3 DNA reads as TGTGCCAGCAGCTCAACCAGGGTAGTAGGACAAGCGAACACCGGGGAGCTGTTTTTT.

The chain recombines TRBV6-1 with TRBJ2-7; unclear D gene. Germline lookup yields CDR1 MNHNS and CDR2 SASEGT. The CDR3 runs 11 residues. V was cut by 6 bases and J by 3 bases, with 6 bases left in between. The CDR3 coding sequence is TGTGCCAGCAGCCGAGACTACGAGCAGTACTTC. Protein product: CASSRDYEQYF.

This sequence joins TRBV5-5 and TRBJ2-7; D is possibly TRBD2 (7 bases). The V gene's germline CDR1 is SGHKS and CDR2 YYEKEE (reference sequence). Trimming took 0 bases from V and 1 from J, leaving 14 bases between them. CDR3 size: 16 residues. The CDR3 bases are TGTGCCAGCAGCTTGGTGGGGGGGCGAGATTCCTACGAGCAGTACTTC. Protein product: CASSLVGGRDSYEQYF.

The chain employs TRBV5-4 and TRBJ1-1; 8 nucleotides agree with TRBD1. After removal of 4 bases from V and 2 bases from J, the junction contained 4 bases not matched to a gene. CDR1 is SGHNT, CDR2 YYREEE, per germline (reference sequence). There are 14 residues in the CDR3. The CDR3 here is CASSTGGLNTEAFF. CDR3 nucleotide sequence: TGTGCCAGCAGCACAGGGGGACTTAACACTGAAGCTTTCTTT.

This chain connects TRBV15 to TRBJ2-5; 7 bases align to TRBD2. This CDR3 contains 16 residues. The V gene end was trimmed by 4 bases and the J gene end by 1 base; junction bases not matched to a gene: 9. Germline values: CDR1 LNHNV, CDR2 YYDKDF (reference sequence). The CDR3 coding sequence is TGTGCCACCAGCACGGGTGGGGGGGAGCTCCAAGAGACCCAGTACTTC. Protein sequence: CATSTGGGELQETQYF.

This sequence joins TRBV27 and TRBJ1-1, with unresolved D. Germline lookup yields CDR1 MNHEY and CDR2 SMNVEV (reference sequence). The V gene lost 2 bases and the J gene lost 0 bases, with 7 bases spanning the gap. This CDR3 is built from 14 residues. The CDR3 loop reads CASSLQAVNTEAFF. In DNA, the CDR3 is TGTGCCAGCAGTTTACAGGCCGTGAACACTGAAGCTTTCTTT.

V and J are TRBV30 and TRBJ1-6; D is unclear. V lost 8 bases and J 1 base, leaving 9 bases between the germline ends. CDR3 size: 13 residues. CDR1 GTSNPN and CDR2 SVGIG come from the germline V gene (reference sequence). The CDR3: CAGGGSYNSPLHF. The CDR3 nucleotides read TGTGCCGGCGGAGGGTCCTATAATTCACCCCTCCACTTT.

V gene TRBV7-3 combines with J gene TRBJ1-1, with TRBD1 matching 9 bases. In germline, CDR1 is SGHTA, CDR2 FQGTGA. The V and J ends lost 2 bases and 4 bases, in that order; junction bases with no gene match: 11. The CDR3 consists of 17 residues. This CDR3 is CASSLFGTGHGGTEAFF. The CDR3 DNA reads as TGTGCCAGCAGCTTATTCGGGACAGGGCATGGGGGCACTGAAGCTTTCTTT.

The chain is built from TRBV19 and TRBJ1-5; the D gene is possibly TRBD1 (6 bases). The ends were cut back, 3 bases at V and 13 bases at J, with 19 bases in the middle. CDR1 and CDR2 (germline): LNHDA, SQIVND (reference sequence). CDR3 length: 14 amino acids. In DNA form, the CDR3 reads TGTGCCAGTAGTATTTTACCCCGCGATGGACAGCAGCATTTT. Its translation is CASSILPRDGQQHF.

Only a few counts were recorded for this clone. The chain couples TRBV7-8 to TRBJ1-5; D ambiguous. Trimming removed 0 bases from V and 2 bases from J, with 5 bases in between. This CDR3 has 14 residues. The V gene's germline CDR1 is SGHVS and CDR2 FQNEAQ. CDR3 protein: CASSLASGNQPQHF. The CDR3 region has the DNA TGTGCCAGCAGCTTAGCCTCAGGCAATCAGCCCCAGCATTTT.

The J gene is TRBJ1-6, the V gene TRBV30; 7 nucleotides line up with TRBD1. Germline V gives CDR1 GTSNPN, CDR2 SVGIG (reference sequence). Trimming at V came to 0 bases and at J to 6 bases, leaving 2 bases not matched to a gene. This CDR3 has 14 residues. CDR3 sequence (DNA): TGTGCCTGGAGTGTCGGGACAGTTAATTCACCCCTCCACTTT. This translates into CAWSVGTVNSPLHF.

The genes are TRBV4-1 and TRBJ2-1; the match to TRBD1 covers 9 bases. With 5 bases clipped from V and 4 bases from J, the junction kept 9 bases outside the gene matches. Per germline, CDR1 MGHRA and CDR2 YSYEKL. CDR3 size: 16 residues. CDR3 sequence reads: CASSYQTGGVYNEQFF. The CDR3 DNA reads TGCGCCAGCAGCTACCAGACAGGGGGAGTTTACAATGAGCAGTTCTTC.

The count of this clone is one. This chain uses TRBV6-6 with TRBJ2-7; 7 bases agree with TRBD1. This CDR3 is built from 15 residues. J lost 2 bases, V lost 4 bases, and 8 bases had no gene match. Germline lookup yields CDR1 MNHNY and CDR2 SVGAGI (reference sequence). CDR3 protein: CASSSTPGTAYEQYF. The CDR3 DNA follows: TGTGCCAGCAGTTCCACGCCTGGGACAGCCTACGAGCAGTACTTC.

The chain links TRBV4-1 to TRBJ2-3, with 8 bases matching TRBD2. Germline V gives CDR1 MGHRA, CDR2 YSYEKL. J was trimmed by 4 bases and V by 1 base; bases with no gene match: 7. The CDR3 is made up of 16 amino acids. The CDR3 DNA reads as TGCGCCAGCAGCCAAGTCAATGCGGGGGGCCCAGATACGCAGTATTTT. Protein: CASSQVNAGGPDTQYF.

J is TRBJ1-6 and V is TRBV2, with 11 bases that match TRBD1. V shed 8 bases and J 9 bases; nucleotides not matched to a gene: 3. CDR1 and CDR2 (germline): SNHLY, FYNNEI. The CDR3 totals 13 residues. The CDR3 here is CASGGQGGSPLHF. The CDR3 DNA is TGTGCCAGCGGGGGACAGGGGGGTTCACCCCTCCACTTT.

V and J are TRBV4-3 and TRBJ2-3; D possibly corresponds to TRBD2 (6 bases). This CDR3 region has 19 residues. Germline V gives CDR1 LGHNA, CDR2 YSLEER. V lost 0 bases, J lost 1 base, and 20 bases lay in between. CDR3 sequence (DNA): TGCGCCAGCAGCCAAGAAGCCGTGCTAGCGATCGGGGGCACAGATACGCAGTATTTT. This gives the protein CASSQEAVLAIGGTDTQYF.

About this clone itself: At one end, the junction sequence differs from germline, possibly due to a read error. The chain uses TRBV7-9 and TRBJ2-7; TRBD1 matches 9 bases. Germline CDR1 reads SEHNR; CDR2 reads FQNEAQ (reference sequence). The CDR3 totals 13 residues. CDR3: CSSSLGQGIEQYF. Written as DNA, the CDR3 is TGTTCCAGCAGCTTAGGACAGGGGATCGAGCAGTACTTC.

This clone was counted a few times. The chain couples TRBV2 to TRBJ2-3; 7 bases are shared with TRBD2. With V trimmed by 5 bases and J by 11 bases, 4 bases remained unmatched. This CDR3 has 11 amino acids. Germline V gene data show CDR1 as SNHLY and CDR2 as FYNNEI. Here the CDR3 reads CASSLSGGQYF. As DNA, the CDR3 is TGTGCCAGCAGTCTATCGGGGGGGCAGTATTTT.

The chain couples TRBV4-1 to TRBJ2-5; 14 nucleotides line up with TRBD2. The length of the CDR3 is 19 residues. The J segment lost 5 bases and the V segment lost 1 base, leaving 12 bases of the junction unmatched. Germline CDR1 is MGHRA and CDR2 is YSYEKL. The CDR3 DNA reads TGCGCCAGCAGCCAAGGGGGTCGACTAGCGGGGGGGCCGCGGGAGACCCAGTACTTC. Encoded protein: CASSQGGRLAGGPRETQYF.

The CDR3 spells CASSLGLAGGPDTQYF. The DNA for the CDR3 is TGTGCCAGCAGTTTAGGACTAGCGGGGGGGCCAGATACGCAGTATTTT. The chain joins TRBV27 to TRBJ2-3, with 15 bases identical to TRBD2. The CDR3 spans 16 residues. From germline, CDR1 is MNHEY and CDR2 SMNVEV (reference sequence). Trimming at V came to 2 bases and at J to 4 bases, leaving 1 base not matched to a gene.